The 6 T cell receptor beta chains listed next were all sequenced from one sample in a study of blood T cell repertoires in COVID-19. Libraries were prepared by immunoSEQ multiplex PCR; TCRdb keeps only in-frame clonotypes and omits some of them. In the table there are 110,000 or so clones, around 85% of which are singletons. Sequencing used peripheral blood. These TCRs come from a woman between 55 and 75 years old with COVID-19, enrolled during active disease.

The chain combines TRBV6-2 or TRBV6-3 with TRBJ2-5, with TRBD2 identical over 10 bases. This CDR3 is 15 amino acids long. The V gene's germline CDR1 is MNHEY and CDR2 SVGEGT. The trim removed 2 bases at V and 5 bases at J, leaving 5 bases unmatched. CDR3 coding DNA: TGTGCCAGCAGTTACGGGAGCGGGGGGGCGGAGACCCAGTACTTC. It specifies CASSYGSGGAETQYF.

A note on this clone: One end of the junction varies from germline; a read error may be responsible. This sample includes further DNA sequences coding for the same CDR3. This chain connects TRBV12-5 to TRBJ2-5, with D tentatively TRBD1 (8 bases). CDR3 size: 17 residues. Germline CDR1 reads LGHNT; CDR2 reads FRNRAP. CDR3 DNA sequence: TGTGCTAGGGGTTTGGGGGGGACAGGAGGGCAACAAGAGACCCAGTACTTC. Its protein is CARGLGGTGGQQETQYF. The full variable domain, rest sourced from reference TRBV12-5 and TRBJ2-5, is DARVTQTPRHKVTEMGQEVTMRCQPILGHNTVFWYRQTMMQGLELLAYFRNRAPLDDSGMPKDRFSAEMPDATLATLKIQPSEPRDSAVYFCARGLGGTGGQQETQYFGPGTRLLVL.

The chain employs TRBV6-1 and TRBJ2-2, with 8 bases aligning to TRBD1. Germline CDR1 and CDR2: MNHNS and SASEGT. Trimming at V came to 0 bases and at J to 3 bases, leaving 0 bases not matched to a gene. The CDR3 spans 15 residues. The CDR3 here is CASSEATGDTGELFF. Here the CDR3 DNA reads TGTGCCAGCAGTGAAGCGACAGGGGACACCGGGGAGCTGTTTTTT.

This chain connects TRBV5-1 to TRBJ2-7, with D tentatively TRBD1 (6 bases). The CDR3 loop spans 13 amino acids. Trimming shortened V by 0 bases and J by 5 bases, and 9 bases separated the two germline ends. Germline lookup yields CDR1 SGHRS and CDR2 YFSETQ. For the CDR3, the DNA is TGCGCCAGCAGCTTGGCCGAGGGGGACGAGCAGTACTTC. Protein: CASSLAEGDEQYF.

The CDR3 here is CASSQDHRDESPLHF. The CDR3 coding sequence is TGTGCCAGCAGCCAAGATCACAGGGATGAATCACCCCTCCACTTT. V usage is TRBV14 and J usage is TRBJ1-6; D may be TRBD1 (6 bases). Germline V gives CDR1 SGHDN, CDR2 FVKESK. Trimming took off 0 bases at V and 10 bases at J, with 13 bases between the two ends. The CDR3 is 15 residues long. Full variable domain (outside the CDR3, taken from reference TRBV14 and TRBJ1-6): EAGVTQFPSHSVIEKGQTVTLRCDPISGHDNLYWYRRVMGKEIKFLLHFVKESKQDESGMPNNRFLAERTGGTYSTLKVQPAELEDSGVYFCASSQDHRDESPLHFGNGTRLTVT.

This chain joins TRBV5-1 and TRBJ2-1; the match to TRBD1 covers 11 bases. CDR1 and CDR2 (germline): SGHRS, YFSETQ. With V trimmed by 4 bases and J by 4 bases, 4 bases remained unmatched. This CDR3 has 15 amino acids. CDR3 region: CASSPGTGGYNEQFF. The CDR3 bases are TGCGCCAGCAGCCCCGGGACAGGGGGATACAATGAGCAGTTCTTC.